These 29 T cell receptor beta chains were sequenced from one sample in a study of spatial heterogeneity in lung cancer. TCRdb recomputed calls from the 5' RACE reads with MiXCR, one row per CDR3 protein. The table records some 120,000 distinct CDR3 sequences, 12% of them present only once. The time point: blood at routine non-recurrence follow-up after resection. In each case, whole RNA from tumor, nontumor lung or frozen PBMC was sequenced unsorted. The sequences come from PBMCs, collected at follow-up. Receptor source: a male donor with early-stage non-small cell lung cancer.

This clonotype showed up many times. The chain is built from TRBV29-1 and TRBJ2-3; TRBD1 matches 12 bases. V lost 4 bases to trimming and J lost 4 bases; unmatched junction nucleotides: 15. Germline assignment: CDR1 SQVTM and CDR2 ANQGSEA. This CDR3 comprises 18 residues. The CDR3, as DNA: TGCAGCGTTGGTCCCCGCCCCACCCGGGACAGGGGGCCAGATACGCAGTATTTT. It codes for CSVGPRPTRDRGPDTQYF.

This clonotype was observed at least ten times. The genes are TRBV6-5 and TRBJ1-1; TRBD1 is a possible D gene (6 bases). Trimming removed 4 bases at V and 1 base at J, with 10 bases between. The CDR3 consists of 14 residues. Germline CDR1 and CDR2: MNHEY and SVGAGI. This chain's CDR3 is CASSSPQGNTEAFF. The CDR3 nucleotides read TGTGCCAGCAGTTCCCCACAGGGGAACACTGAAGCTTTCTTT.

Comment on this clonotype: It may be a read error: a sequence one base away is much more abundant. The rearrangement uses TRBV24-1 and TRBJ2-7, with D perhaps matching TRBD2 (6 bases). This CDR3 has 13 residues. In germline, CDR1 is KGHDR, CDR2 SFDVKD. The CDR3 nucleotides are TGTGCCGCCAGTGATTTGGGGACTTACGAGCAGTACTTC. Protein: CAASDLGTYEQYF.

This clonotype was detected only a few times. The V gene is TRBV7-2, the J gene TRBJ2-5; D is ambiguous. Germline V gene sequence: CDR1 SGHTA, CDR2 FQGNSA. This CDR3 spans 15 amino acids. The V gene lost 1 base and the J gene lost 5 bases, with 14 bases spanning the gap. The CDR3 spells CASSLVARTMETQYF. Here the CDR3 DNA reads TGTGCCAGCAGCTTAGTTGCTAGGACCATGGAGACCCAGTACTTC.

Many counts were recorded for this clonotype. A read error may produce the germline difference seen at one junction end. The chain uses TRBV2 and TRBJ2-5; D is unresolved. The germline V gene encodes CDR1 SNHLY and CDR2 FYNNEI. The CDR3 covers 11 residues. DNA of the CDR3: TGTGCCGGCAGCCCGAGAGAGACCCAGTACTTC. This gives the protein CAGSPRETQYF.

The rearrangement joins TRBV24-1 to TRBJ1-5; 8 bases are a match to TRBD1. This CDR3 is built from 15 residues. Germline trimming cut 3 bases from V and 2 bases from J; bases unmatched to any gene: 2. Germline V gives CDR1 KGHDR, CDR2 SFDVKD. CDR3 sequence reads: CATSDGTGGNQPQHF. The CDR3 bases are TGTGCCACCAGTGATGGGACAGGTGGCAATCAGCCCCAGCATTTT.

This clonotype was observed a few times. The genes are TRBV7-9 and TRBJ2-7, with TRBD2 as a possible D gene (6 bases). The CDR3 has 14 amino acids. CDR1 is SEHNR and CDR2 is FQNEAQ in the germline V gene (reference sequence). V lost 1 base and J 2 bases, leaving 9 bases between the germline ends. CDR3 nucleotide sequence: TGTGCCAGCAGCTTAGTCGGGAGAACCTACGAGCAGTACTTC. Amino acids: CASSLVGRTYEQYF.

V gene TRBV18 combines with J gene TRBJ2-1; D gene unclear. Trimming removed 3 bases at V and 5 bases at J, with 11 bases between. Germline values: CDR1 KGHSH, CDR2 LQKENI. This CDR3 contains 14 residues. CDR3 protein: CASSPRSTHNEQFF. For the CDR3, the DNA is TGTGCCAGCTCACCGCGCAGCACGCACAATGAGCAGTTCTTC.

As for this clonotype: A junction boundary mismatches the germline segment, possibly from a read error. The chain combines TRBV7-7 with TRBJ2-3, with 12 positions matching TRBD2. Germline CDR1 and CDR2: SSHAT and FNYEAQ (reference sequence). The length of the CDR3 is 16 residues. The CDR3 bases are TGTGCTAGCAGCCCCGGTCTAGCGGGGGGGACAGATACGCAGTATTTT. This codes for CASSPGLAGGTDTQYF.

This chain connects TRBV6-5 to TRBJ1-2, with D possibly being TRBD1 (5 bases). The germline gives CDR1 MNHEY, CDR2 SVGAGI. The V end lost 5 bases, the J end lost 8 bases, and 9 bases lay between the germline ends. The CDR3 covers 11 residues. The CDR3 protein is CASSQGLGYTF. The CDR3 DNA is TGTGCCAGCAGTCAGGGTTTAGGCTACACCTTC.

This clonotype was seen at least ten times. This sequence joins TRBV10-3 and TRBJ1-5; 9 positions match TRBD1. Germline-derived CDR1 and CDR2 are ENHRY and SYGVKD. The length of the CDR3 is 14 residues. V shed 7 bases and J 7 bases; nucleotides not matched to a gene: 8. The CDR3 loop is CAINDRGKDQPQHF. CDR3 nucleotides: TGTGCCATCAACGACAGGGGGAAGGACCAGCCCCAGCATTTT.

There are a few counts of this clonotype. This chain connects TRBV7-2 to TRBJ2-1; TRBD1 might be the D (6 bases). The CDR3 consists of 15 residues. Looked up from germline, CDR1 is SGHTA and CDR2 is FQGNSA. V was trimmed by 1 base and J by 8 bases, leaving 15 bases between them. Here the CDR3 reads CASSLVGTSPHEQFF. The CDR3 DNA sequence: TGTGCCAGCAGCTTAGTCGGGACAAGCCCTCATGAGCAGTTCTTC. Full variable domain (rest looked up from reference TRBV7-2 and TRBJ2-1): GAGVSQSPSNKVTEKGKDVELRCDPISGHTALYWYRQSLGQGLEFLIYFQGNSAPDKSGLPSDRFSAERTGGSVSTLTIQRTQQEDSAVYLCASSLVGTSPHEQFFGPGTRLTVL.

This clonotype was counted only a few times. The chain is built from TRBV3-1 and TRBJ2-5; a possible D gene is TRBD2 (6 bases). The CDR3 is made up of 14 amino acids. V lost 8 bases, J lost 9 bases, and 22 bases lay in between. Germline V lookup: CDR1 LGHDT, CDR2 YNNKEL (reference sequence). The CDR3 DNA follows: TGTGCCAGCCTACGACGGGGGAGTCAGGGTGCCCAGTACTTC. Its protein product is CASLRRGSQGAQYF.

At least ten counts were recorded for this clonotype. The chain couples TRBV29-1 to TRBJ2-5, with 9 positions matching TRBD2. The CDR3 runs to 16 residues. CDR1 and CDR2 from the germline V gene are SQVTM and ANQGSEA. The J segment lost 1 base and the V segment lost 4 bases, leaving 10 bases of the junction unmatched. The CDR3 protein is CSVAGKRGATQETQYF. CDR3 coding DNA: TGCAGCGTTGCCGGAAAGCGGGGGGCGACCCAAGAGACCCAGTACTTC. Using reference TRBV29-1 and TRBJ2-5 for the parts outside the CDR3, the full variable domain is SAVISQKPSRDICQRGTSLTIQCQVDSQVTMMFWYRQQPGQSLTLIATANQGSEATYESGFVIDKFPISRPNLTFSTLTVSNMSPEDSSIYLCSVAGKRGATQETQYFGPGTRLLVL.

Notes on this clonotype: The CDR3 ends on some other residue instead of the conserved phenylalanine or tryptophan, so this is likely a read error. The CDR3 DNA follows: TGTGCCAGCAGTTTACACCTTCAGGGGACAAATGAGCAGTACTCC. Its translation is CASSLHLQGTNEQYS. This chain links TRBV28 with TRBJ2-7, with a possible D match to TRBD1 (6 bases). V was clipped by 2 bases and J by 7 bases, with 18 bases between them. This CDR3 contains 15 residues. CDR1 MDHEN and CDR2 SYDVKM come from the germline V gene.

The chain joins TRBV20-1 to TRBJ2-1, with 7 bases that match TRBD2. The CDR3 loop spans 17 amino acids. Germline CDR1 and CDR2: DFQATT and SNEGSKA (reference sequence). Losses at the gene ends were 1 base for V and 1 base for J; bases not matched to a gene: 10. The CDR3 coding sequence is TGCAGTGCTAGAGGCTGGGCGGCTAGCGGTTCCTACAATGAGCAGTTCTTC. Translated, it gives CSARGWAASGSYNEQFF.

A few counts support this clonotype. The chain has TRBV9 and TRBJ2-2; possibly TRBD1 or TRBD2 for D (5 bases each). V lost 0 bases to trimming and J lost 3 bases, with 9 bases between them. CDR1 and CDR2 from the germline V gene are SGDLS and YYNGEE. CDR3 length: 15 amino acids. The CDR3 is CASSVGGADTGELFF. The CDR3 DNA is TGTGCCAGCAGCGTAGGAGGGGCCGACACCGGGGAGCTGTTTTTT.

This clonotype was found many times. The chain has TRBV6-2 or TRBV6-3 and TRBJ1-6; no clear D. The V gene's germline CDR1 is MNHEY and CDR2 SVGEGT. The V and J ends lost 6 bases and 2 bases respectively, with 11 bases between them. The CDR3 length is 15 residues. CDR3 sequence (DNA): TGTGCCAGCAGCCAGACGAGGACCTATAATTCACCCCTCCACTTT. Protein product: CASSQTRTYNSPLHF.

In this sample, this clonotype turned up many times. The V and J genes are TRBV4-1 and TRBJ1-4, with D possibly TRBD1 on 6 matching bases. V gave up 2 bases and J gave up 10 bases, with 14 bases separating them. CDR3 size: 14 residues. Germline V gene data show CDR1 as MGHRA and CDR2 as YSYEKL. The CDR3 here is CASSQLGGPGKLFF. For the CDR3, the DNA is TGCGCCAGCAGCCAACTGGGGGGGCCTGGAAAACTGTTTTTT.

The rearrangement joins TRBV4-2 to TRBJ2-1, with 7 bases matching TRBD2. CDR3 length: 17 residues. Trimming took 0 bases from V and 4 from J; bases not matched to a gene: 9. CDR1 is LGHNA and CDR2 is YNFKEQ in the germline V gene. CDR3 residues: CASSQDWGGILYNEQFF. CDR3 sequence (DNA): TGTGCCAGCAGCCAAGATTGGGGGGGAATCCTATACAATGAGCAGTTCTTC.

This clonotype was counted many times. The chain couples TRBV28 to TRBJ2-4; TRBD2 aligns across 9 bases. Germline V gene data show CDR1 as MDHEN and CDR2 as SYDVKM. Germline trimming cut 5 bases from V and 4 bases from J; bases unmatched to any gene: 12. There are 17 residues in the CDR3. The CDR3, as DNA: TGTGCCAGCAGTCCCCAAAGTAGCGGGGGCCAAAAAAACATTCAGTACTTC. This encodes CASSPQSSGGQKNIQYF. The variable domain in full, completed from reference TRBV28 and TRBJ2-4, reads DVKVTQSSRYLVKRTGEKVFLECVQDMDHENMFWYRQDPGLGLRLIYFSYDVKMKEKGDIPEGYSVSREKKERFSLILESASTNQTSMYLCASSPQSSGGQKNIQYFGAGTRLSVL.

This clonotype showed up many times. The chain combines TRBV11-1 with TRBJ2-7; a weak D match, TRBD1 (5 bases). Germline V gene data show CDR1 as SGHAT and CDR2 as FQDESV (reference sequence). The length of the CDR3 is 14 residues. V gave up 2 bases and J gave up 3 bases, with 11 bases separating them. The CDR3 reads CASSLRTTDYEQYF. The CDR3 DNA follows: TGTGCCAGCAGCTTAAGGACAACGGACTACGAGCAGTACTTC.

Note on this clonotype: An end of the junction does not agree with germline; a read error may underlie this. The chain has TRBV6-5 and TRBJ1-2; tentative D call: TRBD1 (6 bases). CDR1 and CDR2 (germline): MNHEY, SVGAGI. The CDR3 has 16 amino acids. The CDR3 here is CASRYLGDGGSYGYTF. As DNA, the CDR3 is TGTGCCAGCAGATACTTGGGAGACGGGGGCAGCTATGGCTACACCTTC.

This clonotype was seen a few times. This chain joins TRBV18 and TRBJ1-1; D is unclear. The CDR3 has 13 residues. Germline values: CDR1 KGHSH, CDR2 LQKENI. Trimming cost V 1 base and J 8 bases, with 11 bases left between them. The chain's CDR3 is CASSPHQSVEAFF. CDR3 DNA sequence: TGTGCCAGCTCACCACATCAGAGCGTCGAAGCTTTCTTT.

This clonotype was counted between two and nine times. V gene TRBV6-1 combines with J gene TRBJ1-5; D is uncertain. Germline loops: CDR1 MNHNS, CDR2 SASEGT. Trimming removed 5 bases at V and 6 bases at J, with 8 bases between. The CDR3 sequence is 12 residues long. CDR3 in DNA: TGTGCCAGCAGTCTCATAAGTCAGCCCCAGCATTTT. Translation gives CASSLISQPQHF.

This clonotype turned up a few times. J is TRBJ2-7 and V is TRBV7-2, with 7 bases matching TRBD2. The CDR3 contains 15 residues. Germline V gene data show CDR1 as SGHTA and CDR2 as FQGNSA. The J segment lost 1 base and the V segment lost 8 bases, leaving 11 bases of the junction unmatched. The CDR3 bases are TGTGCCAGCCGAAAGGGACCCGGGGGGTCCTACGAGCAGTACTTC. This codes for CASRKGPGGSYEQYF.

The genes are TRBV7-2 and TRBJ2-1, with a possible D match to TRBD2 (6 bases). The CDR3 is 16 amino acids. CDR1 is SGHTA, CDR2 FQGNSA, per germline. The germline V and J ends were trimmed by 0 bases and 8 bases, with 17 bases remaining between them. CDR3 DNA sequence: TGTGCCAGCAGCTTAGCTGGGGGGATAACTGTCGATGAGCAGTTCTTC. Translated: CASSLAGGITVDEQFF.

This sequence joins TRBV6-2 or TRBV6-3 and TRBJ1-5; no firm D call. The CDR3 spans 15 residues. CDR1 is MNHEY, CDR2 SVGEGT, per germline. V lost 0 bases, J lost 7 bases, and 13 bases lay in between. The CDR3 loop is CASSYSHFSGQPQHF. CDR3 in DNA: TGTGCCAGCAGTTACTCTCATTTTTCGGGGCAGCCCCAGCATTTT.

The CDR3 nucleotides are TGTGCCAGCAGCCGAGGCGGGATGAGCTCCTACAATGAGCAGTTCTTC. Translating it yields CASSRGGMSSYNEQFF. This chain uses TRBV3-1 with TRBJ2-1; D is perhaps TRBD2 (6 bases). This CDR3 contains 16 residues. The V and J ends lost 4 bases and 0 bases respectively, with 13 bases between them. Germline values: CDR1 LGHDT, CDR2 YNNKEL (reference sequence).